These 6 T cell receptor beta chains came from one sample sequenced in a study of shared clonotypes between healthy human individuals. Clones were sequenced by immunoSEQ multiplex PCR, and TCRdb holds only the in-frame ones, with some missing. The sample shows approximately 2.5 million clones, over 85% of them seen only once. The specimen sequenced was naive CD4+ T cells from PBMCs. Subset here: CD45RA+ positively selected. The source is a young man in good health. Some clones in this sample may be carry-over from other donors' samples.

This clone has just one count. The genes are TRBV7-8 and TRBJ2-7, with D unresolved. V lost 3 bases, J lost 6 bases, and 9 bases lay in between. Germline values: CDR1 SGHVS, CDR2 FQNEAQ. The CDR3 sequence is 12 residues long. The CDR3 DNA follows: TGTGCCAGCAGCTTGGGTTGGGTCGAGCAGTACTTC. Amino acid sequence: CASSLGWVEQYF.

The CDR3 nucleotides are TGTGCCAGCAGCCAAGAGTCGGCGAGCAATGAGCAGTTCTTC. Protein product: CASSQESASNEQFF. The chain uses TRBV4-2 and TRBJ2-1; D unclear. Germline CDR1 is LGHNA and CDR2 is YNFKEQ. V lost 0 bases, J lost 6 bases, and 9 bases lay in between. There are 14 residues in the CDR3.

The chain joins TRBV28 to TRBJ2-7, with 8 bases fitting TRBD2. Germline V gene data show CDR1 as MDHEN and CDR2 as SYDVKM. CDR3 length: 14 residues. Unmatched junction bases numbered 14, after V lost 11 bases and J lost 5 bases. The CDR3 nucleotides read TGTGCCGCAGCTGTTGGGACTAGGTTGAACGAGCAGTACTTC. It yields the protein CAAAVGTRLNEQYF.

The CDR3 loop reads CASRFLGRETQYF. The CDR3 coding sequence is TGTGCAAGTCGCTTTCTAGGGCGAGAGACCCAGTACTTC. The V call is TRBV12-2, the J call TRBJ2-5. TRBV12-2 is shown as a pseudogene. The CDR3 spans 13 residues.

V usage is TRBV28 and J usage is TRBJ2-7; D perhaps matches TRBD1 (6 bases). This CDR3 has 17 residues. Per germline, CDR1 MDHEN and CDR2 SYDVKM. The V end lost 5 bases, the J end lost 4 bases, and 24 bases lay between the germline ends. This CDR3 reads CASSPYPQGEPSYEQYF. In DNA form, the CDR3 reads TGTGCCAGCAGTCCTTACCCACAGGGAGAGCCATCTTACGAGCAGTACTTC.

For the CDR3, the DNA is TGTGCCTGGAGTAGAGGGTACACCATATATTTT. Protein sequence: CAWSRGYTIYF. This rearrangement joins TRBV30 to TRBJ1-3; D unclear. This CDR3 is 11 amino acids long. V lost 2 bases and J 8 bases, leaving 7 bases between the germline ends. The germline gives CDR1 GTSNPN, CDR2 SVGIG (reference sequence).